This T cell receptor beta chain originates from a study of blood T cells in healthy people across ages (dated by TCRdb to between 2014 and 2017). For context, the study as a whole: Template switching captured roughly one uniquely barcoded TCR beta cDNA molecule per two T cells in model experiments. Donors were grouped into four age groups: young (average approximately 15 years), middle-aged (roughly 38), aged (about 59) and long-lived (82). Age-related changes in TCR beta repertoire diversity were measured in the study by deep sequencing normalized with unique cDNA molecular identifiers. The study analyzed two additional independent replicas of 1 million unique cDNA reads from the same blood draw for two donors, one aged 18 to 30 and one aged 80 or older.

Cut back by 5 bases and 1 base, the V and J ends lie 9 bases apart. Including cysteine and phenylalanine, the CDR3 has 15 amino acids. The sequence is cut down to CDR3 DNA, 45 bases in frame from base 1. As encoded in the germline V gene (reference sequence), CDR1 is PRHDT while CDR2 is FYEKMQ. This clonotype has more than one count but fewer than ten. What antigen it recognizes has not been identified. The sample holds no much larger clone one base away, and base qualities are not on file. Systemically healthy Caucasian individuals from Russia, some 38 in total and aged roughly 6 to 95 years, were included as donors. Roughly 9 milliliters of peripheral blood were drawn from each donor into EDTA-treated Vacutainer tubes. Ficoll-Paque density-gradient centrifugation was used to isolate PBMCs, with at least 7 million obtained per sample. Trizol reagent was used to extract total RNA from the PBMCs, yielding at least 5.5 micrograms per sample. For every donor, flow cytometry on a PBMC aliquot measured the percentage of naive CD45RAhigh/CD27high T cells.

Overall study outcomes, separate from this receptor: Observed TCR beta diversity per million T cells fell roughly linearly with age, and a significant reduction was already apparent by age roughly 40. A strong correlation was found between observed TCR beta diversity and the percentage of naive T cells measured by flow cytometry. Compared with the aged group, the long-lived group had more naive CD4+ T cells, fewer expanded clones and increased TCR diversity, a pattern suggesting age selection. The CMV infection status of donors was not known, potentially confounding age-related changes in expanded clonotypes. Estimates of total diversity based on one million sequenced T cells were considered lower bounds and underestimates. Conclusive comparison of naive and antigen-experienced compartments was prevented by the profiling of bulk unsorted PBMCs.

Libraries were prepared through 5' RACE. The sample was run on an Illumina HiSeq 2500. A second PCR of roughly 7 to 12 cycles was performed with a sample-barcoded 5' primer and a J-beta primer mix. A unique molecular identifier was introduced onto each TCR beta cDNA molecule by a template-switch 5' adaptor carrying 12 random nucleotides. At least 2.5 million CDR3-containing paired-end reads were obtained from each sample. All of the RNA was converted into first-strand cDNA using the Mint cDNA synthesis kit, with a TRBC-specific oligonucleotide serving as the primer. All cDNA was treated with uracil-DNA glycosylase and then went through a first 18-cycle PCR with the universal primers M1SS and BC2_uni_R. In the paper's pipeline: For normalization, 1 million high-quality reads, each with a distinct molecular identifier, were randomly selected from each sample. Reads with shared molecular identifiers were discarded instead of being binned into consensus sequences. MiTCR, run with a Q25 quality threshold and the strictest error-elimination algorithm, handled CDR3 identification, clonotype clustering and error correction. Lower-bound total TCR beta diversity was estimated with a nonparametric unseen species model using Euler transformation. TCRdb trimmed the raw reads at Q25, called clones with MiXCR and kept productive beta chains. Each entry is one CDR3 protein sequence, shown with its most common DNA and genes. The authors' filters were not applied to this entry. This sample is represented by around 990,000 distinct CDR3 sequences; approximately 25% of them were singletons. Less than 0.85% of the sample comes from the top ten.

These sequences were also reported in another study, on T cells of mothers and their children. The second study also describes: Donors were nine systemically healthy Caucasian individuals: three mothers and their six children. cDNA synthesis consumed the entire amount of extracted RNA, loaded at roughly 1.5 ug RNA in each 15 ul reaction. In the second PCR, the M1S primer introduced both the sample barcodes and 2-4 random nucleotides. Over 9.5 million TCR beta CDR3 reads were obtained for each mother, and millions of reads were obtained for each child. In both related and unrelated pairs, thymic selection shapes the output of TCR recombination in a similar way, with inherited differences having only a minor effect. Normalized repertoire overlap was always found to be slightly, but never significantly, higher in related mother-child pairs than in unrelated mother-child pairs. No persistent microchimeric T cell clones were found, with a detection sensitivity of approximately 94 clones per million clonotypes. To look for features that set related mother-child pairs apart from unrelated individuals, the researchers ran deep NGS to compare the TCR beta repertoires of mothers and children. The mean age was roughly 36 +/- 4 years for the mothers and approximately 11 +/- 4 years for the children. Libraries were sequenced on Illumina HiSeq 2000 with 100+100 nt paired-end reads after adapter ligation with NEBNext reagents. To prevent cross-contamination, the mother and child libraries were prepared one month apart and sequenced in separate runs. Each donor had between roughly 500,000 and 2,200,000 distinct TCR beta clonotypes identified. Naive TCR beta clonotypes were estimated from low-frequency clonotypes matched to each donor's FACS-determined naive share, without sorting.

The rearranged segments are TRBV13 and TRBJ2-6; there is no confident call for the D gene. The sequenced sample consisted of blood. The TCR was taken from a girl aged 2-10 years in good health. The sequenced DNA: TGTGCCAGCAGCCACCCTCCTTCTGGGGCCAACGTCCTGACTTTC. It translates as CASSHPPSGANVLTF.